These T cell receptor beta chains were read from a single sample in a study of T cells in narcolepsy. Assay used: immunoSEQ multiplex PCR; TCRdb lists only in-frame clones, some missing. The sample lists about 30,000 clones, around four fifths occurring once. The specimen was CD45RA- memory CD4+ T cells from PBMCs. These receptors all stem from a human donor with narcolepsy. CDR3s include the opening cysteine and the closing phenylalanine or tryptophan. A D gene is named only where the DNA matches it firmly. Clone size is stated in some rows and not others, as once, few, many or a class when expanded.

TRBJ2-2,TRBV11-2,.,.,CASSRADTGELFF,TGTGCCAGCAGCCGAGCGGACACCGGGGAGCTGTTTTTT
TRBJ1-2,TRBV7-9,.,few,CASSLTGVRSGYTF,TGTGCCAGCAGCCTGACAGGTGTAAGAAGTGGCTACACCTTC
TRBJ2-7,TRBV5-8,TRBD1,few,CASSLDRGASRPGYF,TGTGCCAGCAGCCTGGACAGGGGGGCTTCCCGGCCAGGGTACTTC
TRBJ1-2,TRBV7-3,.,.,CASSFAGEVNYGYTF,TGTGCCAGCAGCTTCGCCGGGGAAGTTAACTATGGCTACACCTTC
TRBJ2-3,TRBV2,.,.,CASSEAGTTQYF,TGTGCCAGCAGTGAAGCGGGGACTACGCAGTATTTT
TRBJ2-3,TRBV4-2,.,.,CASSQDLPDTQYF,TGTGCCAGCAGCCAAGATCTCCCGGATACGCAGTATTTT
TRBJ2-7,TRBV10-3,.,.,CAIGWDSYEQYF,TGTGCCATCGGTTGGGACTCCTACGAGCAGTACTTC
TRBJ1-1,TRBV28,.,.,CASSLKTRSAFF,TGTGCCAGCAGTTTAAAGACTCGTTCGGCTTTCTTT
TRBJ1-4,TRBV2,.,.,CASSRRRTAEKLFF,TGTGCCAGCAGCCGCAGAAGAACCGCGGAAAAACTGTTTTTT
TRBJ2-1,TRBV7-6,.,.,CASSQANRDEQFF,TGTGCCAGCAGCCAAGCAAATCGGGATGAGCAGTTCTTC
TRBJ1-1,TRBV29-1,.,.,CSVEGTVNTEAFF,TGCAGCGTTGAAGGGACTGTGAACACTGAAGCTTTCTTT
TRBJ1-2,TRBV19,.,.,CASSTPGLPISSYTF,TGTGCCAGTAGTACCCCCGGGCTTCCTATATCGAGCTACACCTTC
TRBJ1-5,TRBV4-2,.,.,CASSQGNTGINQPQHF,TGTGCCAGCAGCCAAGGAAATACAGGAATCAATCAGCCCCAGCATTTT
TRBJ2-1,TRBV2,TRBD2,.,CASSYSGLAGVYNEQFF,TGTGCCAGCAGTTACTCGGGACTAGCGGGAGTCTACAATGAGCAGTTCTTC
TRBJ2-3,TRBV5-4,TRBD1,.,CASSFGQGLSLGDTQYF,TGTGCCAGCAGCTTTGGACAGGGGCTATCATTGGGGGATACGCAGTATTTT
TRBJ1-1,TRBV5-1,.,.,CASSQTEAEAFF,TGCGCCAGCAGCCAGACAGAAGCCGAAGCTTTCTTT
TRBJ1-1,TRBV6-1,.,.,CASSEWIELTMNTEAFF,TGTGCCAGCAGTGAATGGATAGAGTTGACCATGAACACTGAAGCTTTCTTT
TRBJ1-1,TRBV27,.,.,CASRARTRNTEAFF,TGTGCCAGCAGGGCCAGGACACGAAACACTGAAGCTTTCTTT
TRBJ2-7,TRBV5-4,TRBD2,.,CASSRLSGGTEQYF,TGTGCCAGCAGCCGACTAAGCGGGGGGACCGAGCAGTACTTC
TRBJ1-5,TRBV5-4,.,few,CASSQKADSNQPQHF,TGTGCCAGCAGCCAGAAAGCTGATAGCAATCAGCCCCAGCATTTT
TRBJ1-5,TRBV19,.,few,CASRRTTSNQPQHF,TGTGCCAGTAGGAGGACAACTAGCAATCAGCCCCAGCATTTT
TRBJ1-1,TRBV28,.,.,CASTSGNTEAFF,TGTGCCAGCACTTCTGGGAACACTGAAGCTTTCTTT
TRBJ2-2,TRBV6-5,TRBD1,.,CASSWGQHTGELFF,TGTGCCAGCAGTTGGGGACAGCACACCGGGGAGCTGTTTTTT
TRBJ1-6,TRBV6-5,.,.,CASRQERSPLHF,TGTGCCAGTCGACAGGAGAGATCACCCCTCCACTTT
TRBJ1-6,TRBV20-1,.,.,CSAVGDIHLHF,TGCAGTGCCGTGGGGGATATTCACCTCCACTTT
TRBJ2-2,TRBV7-2,.,.,CASSLAGVSGELFF,TGTGCCAGCAGCTTAGCGGGAGTGTCCGGGGAGCTGTTTTTT
TRBJ1-5,TRBV19,.,.,CASSIVGQPNQPQHF,TGTGCCAGTAGTATAGTGGGCCAGCCTAATCAGCCCCAGCATTTT
TRBJ2-5,TRBV7-7,.,.,CASSLFGDQETQYF,TGTGCTAGCAGCTTGTTTGGGGACCAAGAGACCCAGTACTTC
TRBJ2-7,TRBV2,.,.,CASSGYEQYF,TGTGCCAGCAGCGGGTACGAGCAGTACTTC
TRBJ2-7,TRBV21-1,.,once,CASSKGGTGNYEQYF,TGTGCCAGCAGCAAAGGGGGGACAGGGAACTACGAGCAGTACTTC
TRBJ1-6,TRBV30,.,once,CAWGGTAYNSPLHF,TGTGCCTGGGGAGGCACAGCCTATAATTCACCCCTCCACTTT
TRBJ1-1,TRBV5-1,TRBD1,.,CASNPGTGGNLVTEAFF,TGCGCCAGCAATCCCGGGACAGGGGGCAACCTGGTCACTGAAGCTTTCTTT
TRBJ1-1,TRBV10-3,TRBD1,.,CAISDLRVRDRGQGTEAFF,TGTGCCATCAGTGACCTAAGGGTTAGGGACAGGGGGCAGGGCACTGAAGCTTTCTTT
TRBJ2-4,TRBV4-1,TRBD1,.,CASSHVEGAGNIQYF,TGCGCCAGCAGCCACGTTGAGGGGGCTGGGAACATTCAGTACTTC
TRBJ1-1,TRBV29-1,.,once,CSVVDGIMNTEAFF,TGCAGCGTTGTTGACGGCATCATGAACACTGAAGCTTTCTTT
TRBJ1-2,TRBV15,.,few,CATAAANYGYTF,TGTGCCACCGCGGCAGCAAACTATGGCTACACCTTC
TRBJ2-6,TRBV6-5,.,.,CASSRLTGANVLTF,TGTGCCAGCAGTAGGCTGACTGGGGCCAACGTCCTGACTTTC
TRBJ2-1,TRBV6-5,TRBD1,.,CASRTGGLEQFF,TGTGCCAGCAGGACAGGGGGCCTTGAGCAGTTCTTC
TRBJ2-6,TRBV7-3,.,.,CASSLGSSGANVLTF,TGTGCCAGCAGCCTAGGTAGCTCTGGGGCCAACGTCCTGACTTTC
TRBJ2-2,TRBV5-4,TRBD1,.,CASSTTGGAFPGELFF,TGTGCCAGCAGCACTACAGGGGGCGCTTTCCCCGGGGAGCTGTTTTTT
TRBJ1-1,TRBV10-3,.,.,CAIRANTEAFF,TGTGCCATCAGAGCAAACACTGAAGCTTTCTTT
TRBJ2-4,TRBV5-1,.,.,CASSLGVRVEDSIQYF,TGCGCCAGCAGCTTGGGGGTCAGGGTAGAGGATAGCATTCAGTACTTC
TRBJ2-3,TRBV7-9,.,.,CASSPEGTQYF,TGTGCCAGCAGCCCGGAGGGTACGCAGTATTTT
TRBJ2-7,TRBV28,TRBD1,once,CASSLRQGSYEQYF,TGTGCCAGCAGTTTGCGACAGGGTTCCTACGAGCAGTACTTC
TRBJ1-5,TRBV7-2,.,.,CASSLGGRSNQPQHF,TGTGCCAGCAGCTTAGGAGGGCGGAGCAATCAGCCCCAGCATTTT